The clone carrying this TCR beta chain was counted between two and nine times. The antigen remains unidentified. The data were taken from a study of beta chain features in type 1 diabetes. Findings of the study overall: Within the patient group, naive, central memory and Treg TCRB repertoires appeared more similar to each other than within healthy donors. Junctions at VDJ sites from type 1 diabetes patients had fewer insertions and more deletions. Shorter TCRB CDR3s, moderately but significantly so, marked every one of the four CD4+ subsets in Type 1 diabetes patients.

Sequenced material consisted of expressed TCRB transcripts (all of the isolated RNA was reverse transcribed). There were 3 million to 4 million reads on average in the naive, central memory and regulatory T cell samples. Libraries were prepared by immunoSEQ multiplex PCR; TCRdb keeps only in-frame clonotypes and omits some of them. The sample lists 300,000 to 450,000 clones, around a tenth occurring once. In total, each donor contributed a single heparinised blood draw that averaged roughly 100 mL. The germline V gene encodes CDR1 KGHSH and CDR2 LQKENI. V was clipped by 0 bases and J by 2 bases, with 13 bases between them. The CDR3 covers 16 residues.

The sample taken for sequencing was central memory CD4+ T cells from blood. This chain joins TRBV18 and TRBJ2-5; maybe TRBD2 (5 bases). The sequence came from a man aged 30 to 45 with type 1 diabetes. The CDR3 DNA is TGTGCCAGCTCACCACCCCAAGCGGCCCTTCAAGAGACCCAGTACTTC. Amino acids: CASSPPQAALQETQYF.